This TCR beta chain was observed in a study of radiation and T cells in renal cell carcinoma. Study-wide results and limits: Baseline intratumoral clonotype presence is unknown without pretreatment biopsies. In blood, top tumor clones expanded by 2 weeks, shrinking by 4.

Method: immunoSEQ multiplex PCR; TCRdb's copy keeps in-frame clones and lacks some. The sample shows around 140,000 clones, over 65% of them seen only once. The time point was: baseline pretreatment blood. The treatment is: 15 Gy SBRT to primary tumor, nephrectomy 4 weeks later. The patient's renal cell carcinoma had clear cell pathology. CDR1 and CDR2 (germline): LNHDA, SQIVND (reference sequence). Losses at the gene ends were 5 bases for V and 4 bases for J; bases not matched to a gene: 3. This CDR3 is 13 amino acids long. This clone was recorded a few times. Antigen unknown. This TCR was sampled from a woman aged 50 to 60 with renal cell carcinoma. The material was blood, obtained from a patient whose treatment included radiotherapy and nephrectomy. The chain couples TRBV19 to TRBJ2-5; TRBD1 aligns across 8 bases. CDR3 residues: CASSLQGGETQYF. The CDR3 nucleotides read TGTGCCAGTAGTTTACAGGGGGGAGAGACCCAGTACTTC. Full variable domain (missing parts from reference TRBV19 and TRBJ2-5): DGGITQSPKYLFRKEGQNVTLSCEQNLNHDAMYWYRQDPGQGLRLIYYSQIVNDFQKGDIAEGYSVSREKKESFPLTVTSAQKNPTAFYLCASSLQGGETQYFGPGTRLLVL.